Each of the 20 T cell receptor beta chains below was sequenced from the same sample in a study of blood T cell repertoires in COVID-19. Data came from immunoSEQ multiplex PCR; TCRdb stores just in-frame clones and leaves some out. Of 70,000 to 90,000 clones in the sample, 65% to 90% are singletons; the top ten hold around a tenth. Sequencing input: peripheral blood. The receptors were sampled from a man aged 50 to 60 with COVID-19, enrolled during active disease.

This clone was picked up one time. The chain carries TRBV19 and TRBJ1-4, with a possible D match to TRBD1 (5 bases). V lost 5 bases, J lost 8 bases, and 12 bases lay in between. There are 13 residues in the CDR3. Germline CDR1 is LNHDA and CDR2 is SQIVND (reference sequence). The CDR3 DNA follows: TGTGCCAGTAGTTTGGGGTGGGGCGAAAAACTGTTTTTT. As protein: CASSLGWGEKLFF.

V gene TRBV6-1 combines with J gene TRBJ1-5; no firm D call. Trimming pared 0 bases from V and 3 bases from J, leaving 12 bases between. Germline V gives CDR1 MNHNS, CDR2 SASEGT. The CDR3 length is 16 residues. This chain's CDR3 is CASSEAAAPNNQPQHF. The CDR3 nucleotides read TGTGCCAGCAGTGAAGCAGCGGCCCCCAACAATCAGCCCCAGCATTTT.

DNA of the CDR3: TGCAGCGCCGGGGTCGGGACAGGAAAAGGGGAGCTGTTTTTT. Its translation is CSAGVGTGKGELFF. The chain employs TRBV29-1 and TRBJ2-2, with TRBD1 matching over 8 bases. Germline values: CDR1 SQVTM, CDR2 ANQGSEA. Trimming cost V 7 bases and J 8 bases; bases outside gene matches: 12. The CDR3 is made up of 14 amino acids.

CDR3 in DNA: TGTGCCAGCAGGGGCACAGGGACCTTCAATCAGCCCCAGCATTTT. Translating gives CASRGTGTFNQPQHF. This chain joins TRBV6-5 and TRBJ1-5, with TRBD1 as a possible D gene (6 bases). Trimming stripped 6 bases from V and 3 bases from J, with 15 bases between. The V gene's germline CDR1 is MNHEY and CDR2 SVGAGI. CDR3 length equals 15 residues.

J is TRBJ2-7 and V is TRBV4-1, with TRBD2 identical over 10 bases. CDR3 length equals 16 residues. Germline CDR1 is MGHRA and CDR2 is YSYEKL. Germline trimming cut 1 base from V and 4 bases from J; bases unmatched to any gene: 7. CDR3 protein: CASSQGQGLALYEQYF. In nucleotides, the CDR3 is TGCGCCAGCAGCCAAGGCCAGGGACTAGCGTTGTACGAGCAGTACTTC.

The rearrangement uses TRBV25-1 and TRBJ2-5, with a possible D match to TRBD2 (5 bases). The V and J ends lost 4 bases and 5 bases respectively, with 20 bases between them. The CDR3 runs 16 residues. CDR1 MGHDK and CDR2 SYGVNS come from the germline V gene. CDR3 nucleotides: TGTGCCAGCAGTGCCAGCTTAGAAGGTCCGGGGGAGACCCAGTACTTC. Its protein product is CASSASLEGPGETQYF. Together with reference TRBV25-1 and TRBJ2-5, the CDR3 gives the full variable domain: EADIYQTPRYLVIGTGKKITLECSQTMGHDKMYWYQQDPGMELHLIHYSYGVNSTEKGDLSSESTVSRIRTEHFPLTLESARPSHTSQYLCASSASLEGPGETQYFGPGTRLLVL.

The chain has TRBV5-1 and TRBJ1-1, with a tentative D call TRBD1 (6 bases). The CDR3 is 14 residues long. Trimming took off 4 bases at V and 7 bases at J, with 17 bases between the two ends. Germline-derived CDR1 and CDR2 are SGHRS and YFSETQ. In DNA, the CDR3 is TGCGCCAGCAGCGGGGCAGGGGACCGCTTTGAAGCTTTCTTT. Its translation is CASSGAGDRFEAFF.

The gene calls are TRBV6-4 and TRBJ2-1, with D unresolved. This CDR3 has 13 residues. Germline-derived CDR1 and CDR2 are MRHNA and SNTAGT. V was trimmed by 4 bases and J by 9 bases, leaving 13 bases between them. The CDR3 is CASSAFPGSEQFF. The CDR3, as DNA: TGTGCCAGCAGTGCCTTTCCGGGTAGTGAGCAGTTCTTC.

The chain carries TRBV28 and TRBJ2-5; 13 nucleotides line up with TRBD2. Germline-derived CDR1 and CDR2 are MDHEN and SYDVKM. V shed 10 bases, J shed 1 base, and the junction held 12 bases outside the gene matches. This CDR3 has 17 residues. As DNA, the CDR3 is TGTGCCACCCTGATCGGGACTAGCGGGGCAGCCCAAGAGACCCAGTACTTC. Its translation is CATLIGTSGAAQETQYF.

The chain joins TRBV7-8 to TRBJ1-5, with no clear D. The CDR3 runs to 17 residues. Germline V gene data show CDR1 as SGHVS and CDR2 as FQNEAQ. With 1 base removed from V and 0 bases from J, the gap between germline ends came to 13 bases. In DNA, the CDR3 is TGTGCCAGCAGCTTAGGACGGGAAGCTTATAGCAATCAGCCCCAGCATTTT. Its protein product is CASSLGREAYSNQPQHF. The entire variable domain, with the rest obtained from reference TRBV7-8 and TRBJ1-5, is as follows: GAGVSQSPRYKVAKRGQDVALRCDPISGHVSLFWYQQALGQGPEFLTYFQNEAQLDKSGLPSDRFFAERPEGSVSTLKIQRTQQEDSAVYLCASSLGREAYSNQPQHFGDGTRLSIL.

The gene calls are TRBV19 and TRBJ2-2, with 8 nucleotides matching TRBD1. The CDR3 is 12 residues long. V was clipped by 5 bases and J by 15 bases; unmatched bases: 8. CDR1 is LNHDA and CDR2 is SQIVND in the germline V gene (reference sequence). CDR3 in amino acids: CASSVDRGLVFF. The CDR3 coding sequence is TGTGCCAGTAGTGTCGACAGGGGTTTGGTGTTTTTT.

This clone appeared once. The V gene is TRBV10-2, the J gene TRBJ2-7, with TRBD2 matching over 8 bases. The germline V gene has CDR1 WSHSY and CDR2 SAAADI. V gave up 7 bases and J gave up 3 bases; unmatched junction bases: 2. The CDR3 consists of 12 residues. Here the CDR3 DNA reads TGCGCCAGCACTGGGACTAGCTACGAGCAGTACTTC. Translating it yields CASTGTSYEQYF.

This clone was counted a single time. The chain is built from TRBV7-8 and TRBJ2-2, with TRBD2 matching 11 bases. This CDR3 spans 17 amino acids. The ends lost 2 bases at V and 2 bases at J; junction bases unmatched: 4. Germline CDR1 and CDR2: SGHVS and FQNEAQ. The CDR3 reads CASSLIRLAGNTGELFF. DNA of the CDR3: TGTGCCAGCAGCTTAATTAGACTAGCGGGAAACACCGGGGAGCTGTTTTTT.

This clone occurred once. The chain joins TRBV7-2 to TRBJ2-7; 12 nucleotides match TRBD2. CDR3 length: 15 residues. Germline-derived CDR1 and CDR2 are SGHTA and FQGNSA. V dropped 5 bases and J dropped 7; count of bases not matched to a gene: 9. This CDR3 is CASSDPSGRAIEQYF. CDR3 DNA: TGTGCCAGCAGCGATCCTAGCGGGAGGGCCATTGAGCAGTACTTC.

The rearrangement uses TRBV10-2 and TRBJ2-1; TRBD2 matches 8 bases. V lost 10 bases to trimming and J lost 3 bases; unmatched junction nucleotides: 5. This CDR3 contains 13 residues. The germline V gene encodes CDR1 WSHSY and CDR2 SAAADI. CDR3: CATTTSDYNEQFF. CDR3 nucleotides: TGCGCCACTACGACTAGCGACTACAATGAGCAGTTCTTC.

Only a few counts were recorded for this clone. This chain connects TRBV5-6 to TRBJ2-1; TRBD2 matches at 8 bases. V shed 4 bases and J 6 bases; nucleotides not matched to a gene: 15. Per the germline V gene, CDR1 is SGHDT and CDR2 is YYEEEE. This CDR3 spans 17 amino acids. CDR3 nucleotides: TGTGCCAGCAGCCCTATTTCGGGACTAGTGCGGTTCAATGAGCAGTTCTTC. Translating it yields CASSPISGLVRFNEQFF.

The chain is built from TRBV19 and TRBJ2-3, with TRBD1 matching 9 bases. This CDR3 contains 16 residues. Germline V gene lookup returns CDR1 LNHDA and CDR2 SQIVND (reference sequence). Losses at the gene ends were 0 bases for V and 2 bases for J; bases not matched to a gene: 3. For the CDR3, the DNA is TGTGCCAGTAGTATAGATACAGGGGGCTACACAGATACGCAGTATTTT. It codes for CASSIDTGGYTDTQYF.

V is TRBV20-1 and J is TRBJ1-1, with D possibly being TRBD1 (5 bases). CDR1 and CDR2 from the germline V gene are DFQATT and SNEGSKA (reference sequence). The CDR3 totals 11 residues. Trimming removed 6 bases from V and 5 bases from J, with 10 bases in between. The CDR3 coding sequence is TGCAGTGCCTCGGGGGGGACTGAAGCTTTCTTT. Translating it yields CSASGGTEAFF.

This chain connects TRBV24-1 to TRBJ2-7; TRBD2 matches at 12 bases. The V and J ends lost 5 bases and 2 bases, in that order; junction bases with no gene match: 9. Germline V lookup: CDR1 KGHDR, CDR2 SFDVKD. The CDR3 is made up of 17 amino acids. The CDR3 sequence: CATSVPRLAGGPYEQYF. The CDR3 coding sequence is TGTGCCACCAGTGTCCCCCGGCTAGCGGGAGGGCCCTACGAGCAGTACTTC.

CDR3 bases: TGTGCCAGCAGTCTCGCGGGGTTTGGAGAGCAGTTCTTC. Amino acid sequence: CASSLAGFGEQFF. The V and J genes are TRBV6-4 and TRBJ2-1, with D possibly matching TRBD2 (6 bases). Between the trimmed V and J ends, which lost 5 bases and 10 bases, there was a span of 15 bases. Germline V gene data show CDR1 as MRHNA and CDR2 as SNTAGT. This CDR3 contains 13 residues.